This T cell receptor beta chain was identified during a study of blood T cell repertoires in COVID-19. In the study overall: Samples taken during acute and convalescent COVID-19 were collected in the United States, Italy and Spain. The analysed material was cDNA or gDNA that came from T cells, B-cell-depleted T cells, or PBMCs.

Repertoires were generated with immunoSEQ multiplex PCR, while TCRdb's copy carries only in-frame clones and drops some. The table includes about 260,000 clones, roughly 83% detected once. The CDR3 loop spans 13 amino acids. V was trimmed by 8 bases and J by 0 bases, leaving 9 bases between them. Germline V gives CDR1 MDHEN, CDR2 SYDVKM. This clone has just one count. The sequenced material came from peripheral blood. The chain couples TRBV28 to TRBJ2-3; possibly TRBD1 for D (6 bases). This receptor was identified in a man between 60 and 70 years old who had recovered from COVID-19. The CDR3 bases are TGTGCCAGCGGCACAGGGAGCACAGATACGCAGTATTTT. This encodes CASGTGSTDTQYF.